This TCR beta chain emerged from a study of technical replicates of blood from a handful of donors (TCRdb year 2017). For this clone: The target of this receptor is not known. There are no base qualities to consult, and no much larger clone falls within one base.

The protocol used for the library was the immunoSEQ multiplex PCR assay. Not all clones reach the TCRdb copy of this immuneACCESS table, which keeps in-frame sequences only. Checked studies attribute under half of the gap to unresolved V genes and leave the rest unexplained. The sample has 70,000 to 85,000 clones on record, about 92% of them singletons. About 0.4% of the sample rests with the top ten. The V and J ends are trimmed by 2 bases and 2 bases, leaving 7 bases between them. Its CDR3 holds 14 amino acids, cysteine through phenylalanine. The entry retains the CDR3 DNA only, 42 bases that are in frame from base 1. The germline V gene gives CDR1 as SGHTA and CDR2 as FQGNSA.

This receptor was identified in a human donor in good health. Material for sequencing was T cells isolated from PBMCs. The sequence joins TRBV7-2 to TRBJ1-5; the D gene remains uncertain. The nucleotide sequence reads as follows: TGTGCCAGCAGCTTACTAGGAGGCAATCAGCCCCAGCATTTT. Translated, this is CASSLLGGNQPQHF.